This T cell receptor beta chain was recovered during a study of blood T cell repertoires in COVID-19. Study details: Samples representing acute and convalescent COVID-19 were sourced from the United States, Italy and Spain. PBMCs, B-cell-depleted T cells, or T cells were the source of the cDNA or gDNA that made up the material.

In the authors' methods: Nucleated cell counts were estimated from reference gene primer amplification. Assay: immunoSEQ multiplex PCR; the TCRdb copy retains only in-frame clones and omits some. That table furnishes V, J and clone size, whereas the DNA furnished D and trimming. The sample contains approximately 28,000 clones, approximately 72% of which appear only once. This clone appeared once. The specimen was peripheral blood. The receptor was derived from a man in his sixties with active or convalescent COVID-19.

CDR3 sequence: CASRQGGSYEQYF. The CDR3 DNA sequence: TGTGCCTCCCGCCAAGGGGGCTCCTACGAGCAGTACTTC. This chain joins TRBV7-9 and TRBJ2-7; D perhaps matches TRBD1 (6 bases). The germline V and J ends were trimmed by 11 bases and 0 bases, with 14 bases remaining between them. The CDR3 has 13 amino acids. Germline CDR1 SEHNR, CDR2 FQNEAQ (reference sequence).